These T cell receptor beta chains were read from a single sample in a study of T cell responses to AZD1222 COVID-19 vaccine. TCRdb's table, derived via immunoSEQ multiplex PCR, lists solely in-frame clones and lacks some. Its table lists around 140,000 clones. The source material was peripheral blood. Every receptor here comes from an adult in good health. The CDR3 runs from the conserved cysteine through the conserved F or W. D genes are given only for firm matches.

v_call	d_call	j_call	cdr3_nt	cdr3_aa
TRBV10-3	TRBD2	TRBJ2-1	TGTGCCATCAGCCAAAGCGGGGGGACATCCTACAATGAGCAGTTCTTC	CAISQSGGTSYNEQFF
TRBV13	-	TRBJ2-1	TGTGCCAGCAGCTTAGCCAGGGACCAGTCCAATGAGCAGTTCTTC	CASSLARDQSNEQFF
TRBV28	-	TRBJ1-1	TGTGCCAGCCGGGCCCAATGGGTTGGTGAAGCTTTCTTT	CASRAQWVGEAFF
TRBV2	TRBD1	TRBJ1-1	TGTGCCAGCTCAGGGGGAGGAACTGTGGCTTTCTTT	CASSGGGTVAFF
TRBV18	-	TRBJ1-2	TGTGCCAGCTCACCAGATCCCGATTATGGCTACACCTTC	CASSPDPDYGYTF
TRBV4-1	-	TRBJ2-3	TGCGCCAGCAGCCTATCCCCCCCAAGGGCCGGGTCCACAGATACGCAGTATTTT	CASSLSPPRAGSTDTQYF
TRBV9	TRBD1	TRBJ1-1	TGTGCCAGCAGCGTAGAGGGGACAGGGAAAACTGAAGCTTTCTTT	CASSVEGTGKTEAFF
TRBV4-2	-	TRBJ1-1	TGTGCCAGCAGCCATTCGAACAGTGAAGCTTTCTTT	CASSHSNSEAFF
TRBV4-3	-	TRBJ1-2	TGCGCCAGCAGCCAAGAATTGACTTTGAGTACAGGGTGGAACTATGGCTACACCTTC	CASSQELTLSTGWNYGYTF
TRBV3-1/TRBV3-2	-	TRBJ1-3	TGTGCCAGCAGCCAAGACCCAGACACCAGCTCTGGAAACACCATATATTTT	CASSQDPDTSSGNTIYF
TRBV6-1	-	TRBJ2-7	TGTGCCAGCAGTGAAGCGCTTAGGCAGGGATCCTACGAGCAGTACTTC	CASSEALRQGSYEQYF
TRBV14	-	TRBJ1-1	TGTGCCAGCAGCCTTCTCACTCCCGTACCTGAAGCTTTCTTT	CASSLLTPVPEAFF
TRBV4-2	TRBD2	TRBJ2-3	TGTGCCAGCAGCCAGGAACTTAGGCCGGCGGGGGGGCCAGATACGCAGTATTTT	CASSQELRPAGGPDTQYF
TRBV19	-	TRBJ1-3	TGTGCCAGTAGTATTTGGGACTTCTCTGGAAACACCATATATTTT	CASSIWDFSGNTIYF
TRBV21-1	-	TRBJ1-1	TGTGCCAGCACCAAAAACCCGTTCGGCAGGGACACTGAAGCTTTCTTT	CASTKNPFGRDTEAFF
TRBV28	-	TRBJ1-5	TGTGCCAGCAGTCGGTCCGATATCAATCAGCCCCAGCATTTT	CASSRSDINQPQHF
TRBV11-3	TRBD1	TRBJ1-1	TGTGCCAGCAGCTTAGAACCCCAGACAGGGAAAGCTTTCTTT	CASSLEPQTGKAFF
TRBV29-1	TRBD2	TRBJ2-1	TGCAGCGTTGAAGGGACTAGCGGGGGTCTCAATGAGCAGTTCTTC	CSVEGTSGGLNEQFF
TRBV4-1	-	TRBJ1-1	TGCGCCAGCAGACCTCCCCAGGGGCCGAACACTGAAGCTTTCTTT	CASRPPQGPNTEAFF
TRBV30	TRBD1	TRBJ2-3	TGTGCCTGGATACAGGGGACGGTAGATACGCAGTATTTT	CAWIQGTVDTQYF
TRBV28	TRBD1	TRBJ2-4	TGTGCCAGCAGTTTCACGCGGACAGGCGGGAAAAACATTCAGTACTTC	CASSFTRTGGKNIQYF
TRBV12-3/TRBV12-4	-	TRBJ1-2	TGTGCCAGCAGTTTCCGGGGGATCTATGGCTACACCTTC	CASSFRGIYGYTF
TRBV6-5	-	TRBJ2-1	TGTGCCAGCAGTTACTCAGGACGGGGCGATGAGCAGTTCTTC	CASSYSGRGDEQFF
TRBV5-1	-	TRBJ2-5	TGCGCCAGCAGCTCTCTACTTGAGGTTTCCCCGGACTTC	CASSSLLEVSPDF
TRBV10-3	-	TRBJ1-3	TGTGCCATAGGGACTCGGGCCTCCTCTGGAAACACCATATATTTT	CAIGTRASSGNTIYF